Below, 9 T cell receptor beta chains from the same sample are listed, as sequenced in a study of shared clonotypes between healthy human individuals. Only in-frame clones appear in the TCRdb table, and some are missing; sequencing was by immunoSEQ multiplex PCR. The table records a few hundred thousand clones, almost 97% of them present only once. What was sequenced was naive CD4+ T cells sorted from blood. Subset defined: CD45RA+ positively selected. These receptors were obtained from a woman in her 30s in good health.

V usage is TRBV6-5 and J usage is TRBJ2-1; TRBD1 might be the D (6 bases). The CDR3 extends over 12 amino acids. Germline assignment: CDR1 MNHEY and CDR2 SVGAGI. The germline V and J ends were trimmed by 8 bases and 9 bases, with 14 bases remaining between them. DNA for the CDR3: TGTGCCAGCCGTGAGGGGGATTTTGAGCAGTTCTTC. Protein sequence: CASREGDFEQFF.

Here the CDR3 reads CASSTGTSGVITDTQYF. CDR3 coding DNA: TGTGCCAGCAGCACCGGGACTAGCGGGGTGATCACAGATACGCAGTATTTT. The chain combines TRBV28 with TRBJ2-3, with 13 nucleotides matching TRBD2. The V segment lost 6 bases and the J segment 2 bases; nucleotides outside the gene matches: 8. This CDR3 contains 17 residues. CDR1 MDHEN and CDR2 SYDVKM come from the germline V gene.

The chain has TRBV6-5 and TRBJ2-5; tentatively, D is TRBD2 (6 bases). The length of the CDR3 is 13 residues. Per germline, CDR1 MNHEY and CDR2 SVGAGI. V was trimmed by 7 bases and J by 5 bases, leaving 14 bases between them. The CDR3 sequence is CASNPRGRETQYF. The CDR3 coding sequence is TGTGCCAGCAACCCACGAGGGAGGGAGACCCAGTACTTC.

J is TRBJ1-5 and V is TRBV10-2; maybe TRBD1 (5 bases). The V and J ends lost 0 bases and 4 bases respectively, with 13 bases between them. Looked up from germline, CDR1 is WSHSY and CDR2 is SAAADI. The CDR3 loop spans 16 amino acids. The CDR3 nucleotides read TGCGCCAGCAGTGAGTCTGGCAGGGTTGGGAATCAGCCCCAGCATTTT. Encoded protein: CASSESGRVGNQPQHF.

The V call is TRBV6-1, the J call TRBJ1-2; tentatively, D is TRBD1 (5 bases). V lost 7 bases and J 1 base, leaving 16 bases between the germline ends. CDR1 and CDR2 from the germline V gene are MNHNS and SASEGT. The CDR3 is made up of 15 amino acids. The DNA of the CDR3 is TGTGCCAGCAAAAACGGGGCCGCCTTTAACTATGGCTACACCTTC. This translates into CASKNGAAFNYGYTF.

V is TRBV6-5 and J is TRBJ2-1; TRBD2 aligns across 8 bases. Germline CDR1 reads MNHEY; CDR2 reads SVGAGI. This CDR3 has 16 residues. V shed 2 bases, J shed 6 bases, and the junction held 9 bases outside the gene matches. The CDR3, as DNA: TGTGCCAGCAGTTACGCCAAGACTAGCGTGACCAATGAGCAGTTCTTC. Protein product: CASSYAKTSVTNEQFF.

This chain links TRBV15 with TRBJ2-6; TRBD2 matches at 7 bases. With V trimmed by 3 bases and J by 0 bases, 2 bases remained unmatched. In germline, CDR1 is LNHNV, CDR2 YYDKDF (reference sequence). This CDR3 spans 16 amino acids. This chain's CDR3 is CATSRGGISGANVLTF. CDR3 DNA: TGTGCCACCAGCAGGGGAGGGATCTCTGGGGCCAACGTCCTGACTTTC. The whole variable domain, remainder taken from reference TRBV15 and TRBJ2-6, is DAMVIQNPRYQVTQFGKPVTLSCSQTLNHNVMYWYQQKSSQAPKLLFHYYDKDFNNEADTPDNFQSRRPNTSFCFLDIRSPGLGDTAMYLCATSRGGISGANVLTFGAGSRLTVL.

The J gene is TRBJ2-1, the V gene TRBV5-1; 7 positions agree with TRBD2. V shed 2 bases, J shed 6 bases, and the junction held 8 bases outside the gene matches. This CDR3 spans 15 amino acids. Germline values: CDR1 SGHRS, CDR2 YFSETQ. CDR3 in DNA: TGCGCCAGCAGCTTCCGCCTAGCGGAGAGCAATGAGCAGTTCTTC. Its translation: CASSFRLAESNEQFF.

The chain uses TRBV7-2 and TRBJ1-5; D remains unclear. The CDR3 has 12 amino acids. Germline V gene data show CDR1 as SGHTA and CDR2 as FQGNSA. V lost 4 bases and J 7 bases, leaving 8 bases between the germline ends. The CDR3: CASSSIRQPQHF. The CDR3 DNA sequence: TGTGCCAGCAGCTCCATTAGGCAGCCCCAGCATTTT.